A selection of T cell receptor beta chains follows, all from one sample in a study of blood T cell repertoires in COVID-19. The protocol was immunoSEQ multiplex PCR, while the TCRdb copy is restricted to in-frame clones and leaves out a portion. The data show about 140,000 clones, with 77% seen just once and roughly 8.6% held by the top ten. Sequencing was performed on peripheral blood. These receptors all stem from a woman in her forties or fifties with active or convalescent COVID-19. The CDR3 runs from the conserved cysteine through the conserved F or W. Each record gives: V gene, D gene, J gene, clone size, CDR3 protein, CDR3 DNA. The D gene is left open where the match is weak. The listing skips clone size in some rows; elsewhere it reads once, few, many or a size class.

TRBV18	TRBD1	TRBJ1-2	NA	CASSRGPAGGNYGYTF	TGTGCCAGCTCAAGGGGGCCCGCGGGAGGTAACTATGGCTACACCTTC
TRBV28	NA	TRBJ1-6	once	CASSLRSGGNSPLHF	TGTGCCAGCAGTTTAAGATCGGGAGGCAATTCACCCCTCCACTTT
TRBV5-1	NA	TRBJ2-7	NA	CASSLAGAWDEQYF	TGCGCCAGCAGCTTGGCAGGGGCTTGGGACGAGCAGTACTTC
TRBV7-9	TRBD1	TRBJ2-3	NA	CASSLTRRDRGIDTQYF	TGTGCCAGCAGCTTGACCCGACGGGACAGGGGGATAGATACGCAGTATTTT
TRBV7-2	TRBD2	TRBJ2-7	NA	CASSSGLAGAGAEQYF	TGTGCCAGCAGCTCGGGACTAGCGGGAGCCGGGGCCGAGCAGTACTTC
TRBV5-4	NA	TRBJ2-1	NA	CASSLGGSSPNNEQFF	TGTGCCAGCAGCTTGGGCGGGTCCTCCCCTAACAATGAGCAGTTCTTC
TRBV28	TRBD1	TRBJ2-6	few	CASSKWDRRSSGANVLTF	TGTGCCAGCAGCAAATGGGACAGACGAAGCTCTGGGGCCAACGTCCTGACTTTC
TRBV6-1	TRBD2	TRBJ2-7	NA	CASSELAGRLEQYF	TGTGCCAGCAGTGAACTAGCGGGGCGCCTCGAGCAGTACTTC
TRBV4-3	NA	TRBJ1-2	NA	CASSQEQGSGYTF	TGCGCCAGCAGCCAAGAGCAGGGTTCTGGCTACACCTTC
TRBV19	NA	TRBJ1-1	NA	CASNNRVNEAFF	TGTGCCAGTAATAACAGGGTAAATGAAGCTTTCTTT
TRBV6-5	NA	TRBJ1-1	NA	CASSRPGLMNTEAFF	TGTGCCAGCAGTCGCCCAGGCCTCATGAACACTGAAGCTTTCTTT
TRBV6-2/TRBV6-3	NA	TRBJ1-2	NA	CASSGGDHDYGYTF	TGTGCCAGCAGTGGAGGGGACCATGACTATGGCTACACCTTC
TRBV7-9	TRBD2	TRBJ2-3	NA	CASSPAGLAVTDTQYF	TGTGCCAGCAGCCCAGCCGGACTAGCGGTTACAGATACGCAGTATTTT
TRBV3-1/TRBV3-2	NA	TRBJ1-3	NA	CASSQDHGEGNTIYF	TGTGCCAGCAGCCAAGATCACGGGGAAGGAAACACCATATATTTT
TRBV2	NA	TRBJ2-1	NA	CASREATQWEQFF	TGTGCCAGCAGGGAGGCTACTCAATGGGAGCAGTTCTTC
TRBV27	NA	TRBJ1-1	once	CASSFRENTEAFF	TGTGCCAGCAGTTTCAGGGAGAACACTGAAGCTTTCTTT
TRBV7-3	NA	TRBJ2-2	few	CASSSGNTGELFF	TGTGCCAGCAGCTCGGGGAACACCGGGGAGCTGTTTTTT
TRBV5-1	NA	TRBJ2-1	NA	CASSSSTRSENNEQFF	TGCGCCAGCAGCTCTTCGACTAGAAGCGAGAACAATGAGCAGTTCTTC